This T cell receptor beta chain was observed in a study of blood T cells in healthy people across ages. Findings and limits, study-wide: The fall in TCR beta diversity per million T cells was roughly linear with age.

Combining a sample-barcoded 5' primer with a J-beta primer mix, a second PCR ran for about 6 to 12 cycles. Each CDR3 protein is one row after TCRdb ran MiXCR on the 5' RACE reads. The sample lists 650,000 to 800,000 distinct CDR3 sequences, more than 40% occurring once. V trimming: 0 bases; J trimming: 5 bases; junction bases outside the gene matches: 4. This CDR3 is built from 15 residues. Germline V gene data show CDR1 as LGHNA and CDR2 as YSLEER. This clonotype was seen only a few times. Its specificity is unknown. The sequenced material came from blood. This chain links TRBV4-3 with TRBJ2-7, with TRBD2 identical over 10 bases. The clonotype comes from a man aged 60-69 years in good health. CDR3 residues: CASSQEYSGGNEQYF. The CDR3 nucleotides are TGCGCCAGCAGCCAAGAGTATAGCGGGGGGAACGAGCAGTACTTC.